The rows below give T cell receptor beta chains drawn from one sample of a study of beta chain features in type 1 diabetes. Generated by immunoSEQ multiplex PCR, the TCRdb table keeps only in-frame clones and is missing some. This table has about 340,000 clones, approximately 8.2% appearing once. The sequenced material came from central memory CD4+ T cells from blood. The source is a woman between 18 and 29 years old in good health. Both conserved end residues are part of each CDR3. Fields, in order: V gene, J gene, clone size, D gene, CDR3 protein, CDR3 DNA. The D gene is left open where the match is weak. Only some rows state a clone size, as once, few, many or a class for expanded clones.

TRBV10-3	TRBJ2-3	.	.	CAISDSPSGQAQYF	TGTGCCATCAGTGATTCCCCCAGCGGTCAGGCGCAGTATTTT
TRBV5-1	TRBJ2-1	many	TRBD1	CASSLAPGGNNEQFF	TGCGCCAGCAGCTTGGCCCCAGGGGGCAACAATGAGCAGTTCTTC
TRBV7-2	TRBJ2-3	.	.	CASSLNYFRDTQYF	TGTGCCAGCAGCTTAAACTACTTCAGGGATACGCAGTATTTT
TRBV7-2	TRBJ2-1	.	TRBD2	CASSPGLAGAVEQFF	TGTGCCAGCAGCCCCGGACTAGCGGGAGCGGTTGAGCAGTTCTTC
TRBV11-2	TRBJ2-3	.	.	CASSLMELAGTDTQYF	TGTGCCAGCAGCTTGATGGAGCTAGCAGGTACAGATACGCAGTATTTT
TRBV9	TRBJ1-3	few	.	CASSVLSGNTIYF	TGTGCCAGCAGCGTCCTCTCTGGAAACACCATATATTTT
TRBV11-2	TRBJ2-3	.	.	CASSSSSAEDTQYF	TGTGCCAGCAGCTCATCTAGCGCTGAAGATACGCAGTATTTT
TRBV6-6	TRBJ2-3	.	.	CASRYRDSTLYF	TGTGCCAGCAGATACCGGGACTCAACTCTGTATTTT
TRBV21-1	TRBJ1-5	few	.	CASSKLGSNQPQHF	TGTGCCAGCAGCAAATTGGGGAGCAATCAGCCCCAGCATTTT
TRBV27	TRBJ1-5	few	.	CASSQTGTGNQPQHF	TGTGCCAGCAGTCAAACAGGGACGGGCAATCAGCCCCAGCATTTT
TRBV20-1	TRBJ2-7	.	.	CSAKSYEQYF	TGCAGTGCTAAATCCTACGAGCAGTACTTC
TRBV19	TRBJ2-1	.	TRBD2	CASSKSGNSYNEQFF	TGTGCCAGTAGTAAGAGCGGGAACTCCTACAATGAGCAGTTCTTC
TRBV7-2	TRBJ1-1	.	.	CASSPRQTMNTEAFF	TGTGCCAGCAGCCCACGACAGACTATGAACACTGAAGCTTTCTTT
TRBV6-1	TRBJ2-3	many	.	CASSPRQATDTQYF	TGTGCCAGCAGTCCAAGACAGGCAACAGATACGCAGTATTTT
TRBV11-2	TRBJ1-1	.	.	CASSETTGEAFF	TGTGCCAGCAGCGAAACGACGGGTGAAGCTTTCTTT
TRBV29-1	TRBJ2-1	many	TRBD2	CSVEERGRFNEQFF	TGCAGCGTTGAGGAGCGGGGACGATTTAATGAGCAGTTCTTC
TRBV14	TRBJ2-1	.	TRBD2	CASRLAGGDNEQFF	TGTGCCAGCAGGCTAGCGGGAGGTGACAATGAGCAGTTCTTC
TRBV5-1	TRBJ1-2	few	.	CASSLQVSNYGYTF	TGCGCCAGCAGCCTACAGGTTTCGAACTATGGCTACACCTTC
TRBV28	TRBJ1-2	.	.	CASSPRVRGGGYTF	TGTGCCAGCAGCCCCCGGGTCAGGGGAGGTGGCTACACCTTC
TRBV5-1	TRBJ1-1	.	.	CASSLQGRWTEAFF	TGCGCCAGCAGCTTGCAGGGCCGGTGGACTGAAGCTTTCTTT
TRBV5-1	TRBJ2-5	few	.	CASSLLGIGETQYF	TGCGCCAGCAGCTTGTTGGGGATAGGAGAGACCCAGTACTTC
TRBV5-6	TRBJ2-1	.	.	CASTRPSSYNEQFF	TGTGCCAGCACCAGACCCAGCTCCTACAATGAGCAGTTCTTC
TRBV28	TRBJ2-1	few	TRBD1	CASSLSGGGYEQFF	TGTGCCAGCAGTTTGTCAGGGGGCGGCTATGAGCAGTTCTTC
TRBV2	TRBJ2-7	.	.	CASSGDRKYEQYF	TGTGCCAGCAGTGGGGACCGAAAATACGAGCAGTACTTC
TRBV20-1	TRBJ2-1	.	.	CSAPKYNEQFF	TGCAGTGCTCCAAAATACAATGAGCAGTTCTTC
TRBV6-6	TRBJ1-2	.	.	CASSVSAVSGYTF	TGTGCCAGCAGTGTATCAGCGGTCAGCGGCTACACCTTC
TRBV2	TRBJ2-3	few	TRBD1	CASSGQGSTDTQYF	TGTGCCAGCAGCGGACAGGGAAGCACAGATACGCAGTATTTT
TRBV11-2	TRBJ1-2	many	.	CASSLSGPDYGYTF	TGTGCCAGCAGCTTGTCGGGTCCAGACTATGGCTACACCTTC
TRBV7-9	TRBJ1-5	many	.	CASSLGDQPQHF	TGTGCCAGCAGCTTGGGTGATCAGCCCCAGCATTTT
TRBV15	TRBJ2-7	few	.	CATSREQQGGYEQYF	TGTGCCACCAGCAGAGAGCAACAGGGCGGCTACGAGCAGTACTTC
TRBV10-3	TRBJ1-5	few	TRBD1	CAISRDRSDQPQHF	TGTGCCATCAGTCGGGACAGGTCGGATCAGCCCCAGCATTTT
TRBV28	TRBJ1-3	.	.	CASNTTPGSGNTIYF	TGTGCCAGCAATACCACCCCGGGTTCTGGAAACACCATATATTTT
TRBV7-2	TRBJ1-3	.	.	CASSSGLRNTIYF	TGTGCCAGCAGCTCGGGATTACGAAACACCATATATTTT
TRBV9	TRBJ2-5	few	.	CASSVAMGGGLETQYF	TGTGCCAGCAGCGTAGCTATGGGGGGAGGCCTGGAGACCCAGTACTTC
TRBV7-2	TRBJ2-7	few	.	CASSPRTVPYEQYF	TGTGCCAGCAGCCCCCGGACAGTTCCCTACGAGCAGTACTTC